This T cell receptor beta chain is from a study of CD8 T cells in ankylosing spondylitis. The V segment lost 6 bases and the J segment 6 bases; nucleotides outside the gene matches: 3. Looked up from germline, CDR1 is MDHEN and CDR2 is SYDVKM. The CDR3 covers 15 residues. Libraries of TCR beta came from quantitative 5'-RACE with molecular barcodes. TCRdb re-derived calls from the 5' RACE reads in MiXCR, one entry per CDR3 protein. The repertoire holds about 300,000 distinct CDR3 sequences, with 9.5% to 13% as singletons. This clonotype was seen a handful of times. Sequencing was performed on blood, either unsorted or a sorted T cell fraction (not recorded which). The receptor was isolated from a female donor with ankylosing spondylitis or in good health (not recorded which). The chain carries TRBV28 and TRBJ2-2, with TRBD2 matching over 14 bases. The CDR3 DNA reads as TGTGCCAGCAGCGAGACTAGCGGGAGGGCCGGGGAGCTGTTTTTT. This sequence encodes CASSETSGRAGELFF.